The clone carrying this TCR beta chain was picked up a small number of times. Its antigen remains unknown. These data belong to a study of human T cells and chemical hapten exposure. Notes on the study in general: Relative to controls, expanded TCRs formed significantly more large CDR3 similarity clusters.

The CDR3 has 14 residues. Trimming took 4 bases from V and 6 from J, leaving 13 bases between them. Time point denoted: pre-sensitization, week 0. Treatment in this sample: therapeutic diphenylcyclopropenone sensitization with weekly scalp DPC. Unfractionated whole blood served as the source for total RNA extraction. One entry per CDR3 protein, called by TCRdb with MiXCR from the RACE reads. The sample has 280,000 or so distinct CDR3 sequences; roughly 7.7% are singletons. The sequencing used whole blood, collected in connection with sensitization to the hapten diphenylcyclopropenone (DPC). The sequence was collected from a man younger than 35 with alopecia areata. Some clones in this sample may be carry-over from other donors' samples. The genes are TRBV12-3 or TRBV12-4 and TRBJ2-4, with D unclear. The CDR3 nucleotides are TGTGCCAGCAGTTCTTCAGCAGGAAGAAACATTCAGTACTTC. Amino acids: CASSSSAGRNIQYF.